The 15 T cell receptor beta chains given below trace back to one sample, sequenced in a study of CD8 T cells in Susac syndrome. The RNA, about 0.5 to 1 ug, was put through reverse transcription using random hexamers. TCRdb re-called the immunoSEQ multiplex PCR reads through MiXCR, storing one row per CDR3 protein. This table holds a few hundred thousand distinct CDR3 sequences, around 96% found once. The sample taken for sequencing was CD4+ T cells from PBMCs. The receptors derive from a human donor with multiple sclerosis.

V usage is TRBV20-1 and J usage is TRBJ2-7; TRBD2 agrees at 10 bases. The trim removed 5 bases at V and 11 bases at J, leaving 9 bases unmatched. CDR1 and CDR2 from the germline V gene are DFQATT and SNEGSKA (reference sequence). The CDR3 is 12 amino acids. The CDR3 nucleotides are TGCAGTGCTGCCCTAGCGGGAGACCCCGAGTACTTC. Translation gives CSAALAGDPEYF.

The DNA of the CDR3 is TGCGCCAGCAGCTCCAAAGCGGGGACAAACAATGAGCAGTTCTTC. Encoded protein: CASSSKAGTNNEQFF. V gene TRBV5-1 combines with J gene TRBJ2-1; D possibly corresponds to TRBD2 (7 bases). The CDR3 is 15 residues long. V was cut by 3 bases and J by 5 bases, with 15 bases left in between. Germline V CDR1 and CDR2: SGHRS, YFSETQ.

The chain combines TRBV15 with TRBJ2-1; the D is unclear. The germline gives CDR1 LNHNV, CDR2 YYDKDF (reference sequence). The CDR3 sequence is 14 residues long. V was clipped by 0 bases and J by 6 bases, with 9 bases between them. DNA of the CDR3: TGTGCCACCAGCAGAGATCTAGTCCTCAATGAGCAGTTCTTC. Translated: CATSRDLVLNEQFF. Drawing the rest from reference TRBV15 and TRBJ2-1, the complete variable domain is DAMVIQNPRYQVTQFGKPVTLSCSQTLNHNVMYWYQQKSSQAPKLLFHYYDKDFNNEADTPDNFQSRRPNTSFCFLDIRSPGLGDTAMYLCATSRDLVLNEQFFGPGTRLTVL.

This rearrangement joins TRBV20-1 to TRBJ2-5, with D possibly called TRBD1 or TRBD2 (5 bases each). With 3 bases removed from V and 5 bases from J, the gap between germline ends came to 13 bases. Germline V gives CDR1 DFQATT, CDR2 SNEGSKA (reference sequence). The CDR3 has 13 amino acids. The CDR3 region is CSARVWDGETQYF. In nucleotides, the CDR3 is TGCAGTGCTAGGGTCTGGGACGGGGAGACCCAGTACTTC.

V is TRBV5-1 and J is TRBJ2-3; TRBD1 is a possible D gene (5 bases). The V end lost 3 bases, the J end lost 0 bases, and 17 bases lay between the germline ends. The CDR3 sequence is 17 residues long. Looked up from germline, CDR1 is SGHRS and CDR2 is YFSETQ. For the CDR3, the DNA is TGCGCCAGCAGCTCCTTGCGATCGACAGTGAGCACAGATACGCAGTATTTT. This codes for CASSSLRSTVSTDTQYF.

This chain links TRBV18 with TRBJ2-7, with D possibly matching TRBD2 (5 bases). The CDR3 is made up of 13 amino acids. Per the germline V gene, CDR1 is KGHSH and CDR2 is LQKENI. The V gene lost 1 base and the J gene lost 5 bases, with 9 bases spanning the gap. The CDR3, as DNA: TGTGCCAGCTCACCACGAAGAGGGAACGAGCAGTACTTC. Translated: CASSPRRGNEQYF.

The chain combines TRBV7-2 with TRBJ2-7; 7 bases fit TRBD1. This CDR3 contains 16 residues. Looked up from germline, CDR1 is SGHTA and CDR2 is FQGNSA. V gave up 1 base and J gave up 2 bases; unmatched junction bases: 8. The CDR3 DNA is TGTGCCAGCAGCTTAGGTCCCTCAACAGGGGCCTACGAGCAGTACTTC. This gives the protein CASSLGPSTGAYEQYF.

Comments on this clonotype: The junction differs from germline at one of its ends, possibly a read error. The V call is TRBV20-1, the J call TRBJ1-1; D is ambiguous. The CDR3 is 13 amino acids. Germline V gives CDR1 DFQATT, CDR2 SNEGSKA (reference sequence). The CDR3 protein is CSAAFSQNAEAFF. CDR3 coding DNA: TGCAGTGCTGCATTTTCCCAGAACGCTGAAGCTTTCTTT.

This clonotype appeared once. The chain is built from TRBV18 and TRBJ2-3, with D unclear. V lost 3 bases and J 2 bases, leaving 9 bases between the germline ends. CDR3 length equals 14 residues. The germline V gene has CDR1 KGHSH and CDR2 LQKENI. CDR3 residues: CASSPVSNTDTQYF. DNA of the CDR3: TGTGCCAGCTCACCCGTGAGTAACACAGATACGCAGTATTTT. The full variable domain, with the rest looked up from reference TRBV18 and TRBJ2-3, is NAGVMQNPRHLVRRRGQEARLRCSPMKGHSHVYWYRQLPEEGLKFMVYLQKENIIDESGMPKERFSAEFPKEGPSILRIQQVVRGDSAAYFCASSPVSNTDTQYFGPGTRLTVL.

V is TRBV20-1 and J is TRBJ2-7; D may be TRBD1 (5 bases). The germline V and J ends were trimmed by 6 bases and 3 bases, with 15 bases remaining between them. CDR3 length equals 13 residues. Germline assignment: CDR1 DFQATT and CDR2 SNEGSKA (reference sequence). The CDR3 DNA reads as TGCAGTGCCTCACAGGTGCTGGGCTACGAGCAGTACTTC. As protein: CSASQVLGYEQYF.

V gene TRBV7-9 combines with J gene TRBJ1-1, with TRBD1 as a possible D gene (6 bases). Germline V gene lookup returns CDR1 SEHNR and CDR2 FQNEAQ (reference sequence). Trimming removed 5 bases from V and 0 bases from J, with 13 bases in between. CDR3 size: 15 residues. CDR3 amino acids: CASSPGDGVNTEAFF. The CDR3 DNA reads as TGTGCCAGCAGCCCAGGGGACGGCGTGAACACTGAAGCTTTCTTT.

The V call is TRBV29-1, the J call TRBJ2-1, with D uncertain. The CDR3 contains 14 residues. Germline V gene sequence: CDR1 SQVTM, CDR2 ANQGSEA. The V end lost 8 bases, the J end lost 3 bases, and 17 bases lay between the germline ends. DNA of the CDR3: TGCAGCCGATTAAAGAGACCCAACTACAATGAGCAGTTCTTC. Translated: CSRLKRPNYNEQFF.

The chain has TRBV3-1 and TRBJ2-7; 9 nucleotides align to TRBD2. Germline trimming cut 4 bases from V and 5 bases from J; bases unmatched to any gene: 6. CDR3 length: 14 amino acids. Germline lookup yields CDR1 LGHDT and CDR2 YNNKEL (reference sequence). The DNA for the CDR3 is TGTGCCAGCAGCCCATTAGCGGGAGCTGACGAGCAGTACTTC. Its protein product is CASSPLAGADEQYF.

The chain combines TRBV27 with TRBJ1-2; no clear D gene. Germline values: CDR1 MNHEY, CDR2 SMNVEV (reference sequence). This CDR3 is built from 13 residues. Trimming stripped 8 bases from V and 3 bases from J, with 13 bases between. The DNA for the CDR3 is TGTGCCAGCGTTTTAGACGGGTACTATGGCTACACCTTC. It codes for CASVLDGYYGYTF.

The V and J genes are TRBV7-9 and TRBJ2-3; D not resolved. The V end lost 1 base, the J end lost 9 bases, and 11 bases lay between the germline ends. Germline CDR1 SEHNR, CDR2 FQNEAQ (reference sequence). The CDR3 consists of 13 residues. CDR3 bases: TGTGCCAGCAGCTTAGGGCCTCCGTGGACGCAGTATTTT. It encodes CASSLGPPWTQYF.